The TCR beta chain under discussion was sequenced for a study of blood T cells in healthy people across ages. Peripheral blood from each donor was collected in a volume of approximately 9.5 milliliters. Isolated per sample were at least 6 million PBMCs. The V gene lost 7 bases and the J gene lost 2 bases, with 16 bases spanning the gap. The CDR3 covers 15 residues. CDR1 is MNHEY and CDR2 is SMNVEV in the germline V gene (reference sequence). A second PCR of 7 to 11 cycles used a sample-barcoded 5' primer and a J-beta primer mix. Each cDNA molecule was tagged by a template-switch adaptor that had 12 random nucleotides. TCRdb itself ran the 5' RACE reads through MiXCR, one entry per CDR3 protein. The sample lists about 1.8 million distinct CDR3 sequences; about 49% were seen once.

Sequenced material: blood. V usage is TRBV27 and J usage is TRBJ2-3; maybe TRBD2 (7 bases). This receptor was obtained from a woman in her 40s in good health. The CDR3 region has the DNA TGTGCCAGCACCGAAGGGGGGGCCTACACAGATACGCAGTATTTT. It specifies CASTEGGAYTDTQYF.